The 22 T cell receptor beta chains listed next were all sequenced from one sample in a study of blood T cell repertoires in COVID-19 (dated by TCRdb to about 2020). Libraries were prepared through the immunoSEQ multiplex PCR assay. Held by TCRdb, this immuneACCESS table contains in-frame sequences only and omits some clones. Under half of the omission traces to an unresolved V gene where checked; the cause of the rest is unknown. Across this sample there are 250,000 or so clones, with 60% to 75% seen only once. Jointly, the top ten make up 3% to 3.5% of the sample. The sequenced material came from peripheral blood. Receptors originate from an elderly woman with acute or convalescent COVID-19.

The chain employs TRBV6-2 or TRBV6-3 and TRBJ2-1, with D perhaps TRBD1 or TRBD2 (6 bases each). In germline, CDR1 is MNHEY, CDR2 SVGEGT. The V end was cut by 6 bases, the J end by 8 bases, with 11 bases between. The length of the CDR3 is 12 residues. In DNA form, the CDR3 reads TGTGCCAGCAGCCGGGGGCAGTATGAGCAGTTCTTC. Translation gives CASSRGQYEQFF.

The chain uses TRBV6-6 and TRBJ1-1; D might be TRBD1 (5 bases). CDR1 and CDR2 from the germline V gene are MNHNY and SVGAGI (reference sequence). The CDR3 consists of 12 residues. V was shortened by 4 bases and J by 5 bases, with 8 bases between the two germline ends. CDR3 in amino acids: CASSLTATEAFF. The CDR3 DNA reads as TGTGCCAGCAGTTTGACAGCTACTGAAGCTTTCTTT.

The chain employs TRBV7-8 and TRBJ2-7; 8 nucleotides match TRBD1. This CDR3 is built from 15 residues. Germline-derived CDR1 and CDR2 are SGHVS and FQNEAQ. V shed 1 base and J 5 bases; nucleotides not matched to a gene: 7. The CDR3: CASSLVEQGVNEQYF. CDR3 nucleotides: TGTGCCAGCAGCTTAGTAGAACAGGGGGTCAACGAGCAGTACTTC. The full variable domain, in which reference TRBV7-8 and TRBJ2-7 provide the parts outside the CDR3, is GAGVSQSPRYKVAKRGQDVALRCDPISGHVSLFWYQQALGQGPEFLTYFQNEAQLDKSGLPSDRFFAERPEGSVSTLKIQRTQQEDSAVYLCASSLVEQGVNEQYFGPGTRLTVT.

V and J are TRBV25-1 and TRBJ2-7, with TRBD1 matching over 10 bases. CDR1 MGHDK and CDR2 SYGVNS come from the germline V gene. The CDR3 totals 13 residues. V trimming: 6 bases; J trimming: 3 bases; junction bases outside the gene matches: 2. CDR3 nucleotide sequence: TGTGCCAGCAGAGGACAGGGGGGCTACGAGCAGTACTTC. Translation gives CASRGQGGYEQYF.

This chain joins TRBV5-6 and TRBJ1-1; TRBD1 agrees at 10 bases. This CDR3 is 16 amino acids long. Germline values: CDR1 SGHDT, CDR2 YYEEEE. V was pared by 4 bases and J by 4 bases, with 10 bases of the junction left unmatched. CDR3 sequence (DNA): TGTGCCAGCAGCCACCGGGACAGGGGAGGAGGCACTGAAGCTTTCTTT. Its protein product is CASSHRDRGGGTEAFF.

V gene TRBV2 combines with J gene TRBJ1-5; no clear D. The CDR3 extends over 13 amino acids. CDR1 SNHLY and CDR2 FYNNEI come from the germline V gene. V shed 4 bases and J shed 2 bases, with 6 bases lying between them. The CDR3, as DNA: TGTGCCAGCAGTGTGGAGGGCAATCAGCCCCAGCATTTT. It yields the protein CASSVEGNQPQHF. The full variable domain, its missing parts supplied by reference TRBV2 and TRBJ1-5, is EPEVTQTPSHQVTQMGQEVILRCVPISNHLYFYWYRQILGQKVEFLVSFYNNEISEKSEIFDDQFSVERPDGSNFTLKIRSTKLEDSAMYFCASSVEGNQPQHFGDGTRLSIL.

The table lists this clone with a count of one. V gene TRBV24-1 combines with J gene TRBJ2-3; 9 nucleotides match TRBD1. The V and J ends lost 3 bases and 8 bases, in that order; junction bases with no gene match: 8. CDR1 is KGHDR and CDR2 is SFDVKD in the germline V gene. The CDR3 runs to 15 residues. The CDR3 spells CATSDRDRDPGTQYF. In DNA form, the CDR3 reads TGTGCCACCAGTGATAGGGACAGGGACCCCGGTACGCAGTATTTT.

This clone was seen a few times. The rearrangement uses TRBV18 and TRBJ1-6; 8 positions match TRBD1. Unmatched junction bases numbered 8, after V lost 3 bases and J lost 7 bases. Per the germline V gene, CDR1 is KGHSH and CDR2 is LQKENI. This CDR3 region has 16 residues. The CDR3 protein is CASSPFSDRANSPLHF. DNA for the CDR3: TGTGCCAGCTCACCTTTCTCGGACAGGGCAAATTCACCCCTCCACTTT.

This chain joins TRBV5-5 and TRBJ1-1; D perhaps matches TRBD1 (6 bases). Trimming left V 2 bases short and J 0 bases short, with 11 bases between. The germline CDR1 and CDR2 sequences are SGHKS and YYEKEE (reference sequence). The length of the CDR3 is 15 residues. Here the CDR3 reads CASSFYGGLNTEAFF. The CDR3 DNA follows: TGTGCCAGCAGCTTTTATGGGGGCTTGAACACTGAAGCTTTCTTT.

V gene TRBV6-5 combines with J gene TRBJ1-2; 11 nucleotides match TRBD1. The CDR3 is 16 amino acids. V was pared by 0 bases and J by 8 bases, with 8 bases of the junction left unmatched. Germline V gives CDR1 MNHEY, CDR2 SVGAGI. The DNA for the CDR3 is TGTGCCAGCAGTTACTCGATTGGGACAGGGGGAGGCGGCTACACCTTC. Translated, it gives CASSYSIGTGGGGYTF.

This clone was recorded only once. V usage is TRBV7-2 and J usage is TRBJ2-3; tentative D call: TRBD2 (6 bases). V lost 2 bases and J lost 2, with 23 bases in between. The CDR3 has 19 residues. Germline V gene lookup returns CDR1 SGHTA and CDR2 FQGNSA. CDR3 amino acids: CASSLFPPPPGRDTDTQYF. CDR3 coding DNA: TGTGCCAGCAGCTTATTCCCTCCCCCACCCGGGCGGGACACAGATACGCAGTATTTT. The whole variable domain, remainder taken from reference TRBV7-2 and TRBJ2-3, is GAGVSQSPSNKVTEKGKDVELRCDPISGHTALYWYRQSLGQGLEFLIYFQGNSAPDKSGLPSDRFSAERTGGSVSTLTIQRTQQEDSAVYLCASSLFPPPPGRDTDTQYFGPGTRLTVL.

The J gene is TRBJ2-7, the V gene TRBV30; 8 positions agree with TRBD2. The CDR3 has 15 residues. CDR1 and CDR2 from the germline V gene are GTSNPN and SVGIG (reference sequence). Unmatched junction bases numbered 17, after V lost 5 bases and J lost 8 bases. The CDR3 DNA follows: TGTGCCTGGCAGCGGGTAATACGGGTAGCGGGAAAGCAGTACTTC. Translation gives CAWQRVIRVAGKQYF. Complete variable domain (other parts from reference TRBV30 and TRBJ2-7): SQTIHQWPATLVQPVGSPLSLECTVEGTSNPNLYWYRQAAGRGLQLLFYSVGIGQISSEVPQNLSASRPQDRQFILSSKKLLLSDSGFYLCAWQRVIRVAGKQYFGPGTRLTVT.

This chain uses TRBV5-6 with TRBJ1-2, with 11 bases fitting TRBD1. In germline, CDR1 is SGHDT, CDR2 YYEEEE. CDR3 size: 17 residues. J was trimmed by 8 bases and V by 4 bases; bases with no gene match: 16. This chain's CDR3 is CASSEKGQGARFQGYTF. Written as DNA, the CDR3 is TGTGCCAGCAGCGAAAAAGGACAGGGGGCACGATTTCAGGGCTACACCTTC.

The genes are TRBV7-9 and TRBJ1-2; possible D gene TRBD1, 6 bases. Germline CDR1 SEHNR, CDR2 FQNEAQ (reference sequence). V dropped 2 bases and J dropped 0 bases, with 16 bases sitting between them. The CDR3 consists of 17 residues. The CDR3 is CASSLIGRGQPNYGYTF. For the CDR3, the DNA is TGTGCCAGCAGCTTAATCGGGCGGGGGCAGCCTAACTATGGCTACACCTTC.

The chain links TRBV25-1 to TRBJ2-3; 12 bases line up with TRBD2. The germline V gene encodes CDR1 MGHDK and CDR2 SYGVNS. Losses at the gene ends were 4 bases for V and 1 base for J; bases not matched to a gene: 3. The CDR3 covers 16 residues. The CDR3 bases are TGTGCCAGCAGTGCCCTAGCGGGGGGGGGCACAGATACGCAGTATTTT. Protein product: CASSALAGGGTDTQYF.

The chain uses TRBV6-5 and TRBJ1-2, with a weak D call TRBD1 (5 bases). V lost 7 bases to trimming and J lost 7 bases, with 16 bases between them. Germline assignment: CDR1 MNHEY and CDR2 SVGAGI. The CDR3 spans 13 residues. This CDR3 reads CASTTQGIRGYTF. In DNA, the CDR3 is TGTGCCAGCACCACGCAGGGTATTCGTGGCTACACCTTC.

The CDR3 reads CASSQDVNTEAFF. DNA of the CDR3: TGTGCCAGCAGCCAAGACGTGAACACTGAAGCTTTCTTT. The chain has TRBV4-2 and TRBJ1-1, with D hard to call. Trimming cost V 0 bases and J 0 bases, with 2 bases left between them. CDR1 and CDR2 (germline): LGHNA, YNFKEQ. The CDR3 loop spans 13 amino acids.

The chain links TRBV10-2 to TRBJ2-5; tentative D call: TRBD2 (6 bases). Germline CDR1 WSHSY, CDR2 SAAADI. The CDR3 totals 13 residues. The ends were cut back, 4 bases at V and 4 bases at J, with 10 bases in the middle. This CDR3 reads CASSVWRGETQYF. As DNA, the CDR3 is TGCGCCAGCAGTGTTTGGCGGGGAGAGACCCAGTACTTC.

This clone was observed at least ten times. The chain employs TRBV6-1 and TRBJ1-1; no firm D call. The germline V gene encodes CDR1 MNHNS and CDR2 SASEGT. The CDR3 is 14 amino acids. V was shortened by 3 bases and J by 4 bases, with 12 bases between the two germline ends. The CDR3 region has the DNA TGTGCCAGCAGTGAGGACTGGCAGAGCACTGAAGCTTTCTTT. Translation gives CASSEDWQSTEAFF.

This clone was observed a handful of times. V is TRBV12-3 or TRBV12-4 and J is TRBJ1-5, with unresolved D. V was pared by 5 bases and J by 1 base, with 6 bases between. This CDR3 spans 13 amino acids. CDR3 DNA sequence: TGTGCCAGCAGTCGGGTAAGCAATCAGCCCCAGCATTTT. This codes for CASSRVSNQPQHF.

This chain links TRBV4-1 with TRBJ2-5; 7 nucleotides agree with TRBD1. CDR1 MGHRA and CDR2 YSYEKL come from the germline V gene. CDR3 size: 15 residues. The V and J ends lost 2 bases and 3 bases, in that order; junction bases with no gene match: 6. The DNA for the CDR3 is TGCGCCAGCAGCCAATCCGGACAGGTGGAAGAGACCCAGTACTTC. The encoded protein is CASSQSGQVEETQYF.

The chain combines TRBV29-1 with TRBJ1-2; 9 positions match TRBD1. CDR1 and CDR2 (germline): SQVTM, ANQGSEA. V shed 4 bases and J 4 bases; nucleotides not matched to a gene: 4. There are 13 residues in the CDR3. The CDR3 is CSVAGQGLYGYTF. CDR3 in DNA: TGCAGCGTTGCCGGACAGGGGCTCTATGGCTACACCTTC.